These 10 T cell receptor beta chains were all obtained from the same sample, sequenced in a study of CD8 T cells in ankylosing spondylitis. TCRdb independently ran MiXCR on the 5' RACE reads; one entry per CDR3 protein. Of some 92,000 distinct CDR3 sequences in the sample, more than 25% are singletons; the top ten hold nearly 60%. The sample taken for sequencing was blood, either unsorted or a sorted T cell fraction (not recorded which). These receptors all come from a male donor with ankylosing spondylitis or in good health (not recorded which).

The chain links TRBV9 to TRBJ2-3; TRBD1 aligns across 7 bases. Trimming removed 3 bases from V and 2 bases from J; junction bases left unmatched: 6. Per the germline V gene, CDR1 is SGDLS and CDR2 is YYNGEE. This CDR3 has 15 amino acids. The CDR3 DNA reads TGTGCCAGCAGCGAGCCGGGACAGTCCACAGATACGCAGTATTTT. Translation: CASSEPGQSTDTQYF.

This chain links TRBV24-1 with TRBJ1-6, with unresolved D. Deletions cut 3 bases from V and 3 bases from J, with 8 bases between. The CDR3 is made up of 15 amino acids. CDR1 and CDR2 (germline): KGHDR, SFDVKD. The CDR3 region has the DNA TGTGCCACCAGTGATGGCAGACTCTATAATTCACCCCTCCACTTT. Residues: CATSDGRLYNSPLHF.

This clonotype occurred a few times. V and J are TRBV24-1 and TRBJ2-2, with no clear D. The CDR3 loop spans 15 amino acids. Trimming stripped 6 bases from V and 1 base from J, with 11 bases between. The germline V gene encodes CDR1 KGHDR and CDR2 SFDVKD. CDR3 DNA sequence: TGTGCCACCAGTCGTGGCGGTCTGAACACCGGGGAGCTGTTTTTT. Translation gives CATSRGGLNTGELFF.

To note about this clonotype: An end of the junction does not agree with germline; a read error may underlie this. The V gene is TRBV6-5, the J gene TRBJ1-1; D is undetermined. Per the germline V gene, CDR1 is MNHEY and CDR2 is SVGAGI. The CDR3 has 16 residues. The CDR3 region is CASSSRLRVLNTEAFF. The CDR3 DNA sequence: TGTGCCAGCAGTTCAAGACTGAGGGTCTTGAATACTGAAGCTTTCTTT.

The J gene is TRBJ1-2, the V gene TRBV11-1; D is uncertain. V lost 1 base and J 5 bases, leaving 11 bases between the germline ends. The CDR3 is 14 residues long. Per the germline V gene, CDR1 is SGHAT and CDR2 is FQDESV (reference sequence). The CDR3 spells CASSLGHGGYGYTF. In DNA form, the CDR3 reads TGTGCCAGCAGCTTAGGGCATGGCGGTTATGGCTACACCTTC.

This clonotype was counted between two and nine times. V gene TRBV3-1 combines with J gene TRBJ2-3; tentatively, D is TRBD2 (5 bases). Trimming removed 2 bases at V and 2 bases at J, with 8 bases between. The CDR3 has 14 residues. CDR1 and CDR2 from the germline V gene are LGHDT and YNNKEL (reference sequence). CDR3 sequence (DNA): TGTGCCAGCAGCCAACGGGGAGCCACAGATACGCAGTATTTT. Encoded protein: CASSQRGATDTQYF.

Only a few counts were recorded for this clonotype. V usage is TRBV5-1 and J usage is TRBJ2-7, with D perhaps matching TRBD2 (6 bases). Germline V gives CDR1 SGHRS, CDR2 YFSETQ. Trimming removed 2 bases from V and 3 bases from J, with 12 bases in between. There are 14 residues in the CDR3. CDR3 sequence (DNA): TGCGCCAGCAGCTTTACGGGAGAAGGCTACGAGCAGTACTTC. Its translation is CASSFTGEGYEQYF. The variable domain in full, completed from reference TRBV5-1 and TRBJ2-7, reads KAGVTQTPRYLIKTRGQQVTLSCSPISGHRSVSWYQQTPGQGLQFLFEYFSETQRNKGNFPGRFSGRQFSNSRSEMNVSTLELGDSALYLCASSFTGEGYEQYFGPGTRLTVT.

This clonotype was picked up a small number of times. This chain joins TRBV29-1 and TRBJ2-5; D ambiguous. V lost 3 bases to trimming and J lost 5 bases, with 1 base between them. In germline, CDR1 is SQVTM, CDR2 ANQGSEA. The CDR3 has 9 amino acids. This CDR3 is CSVEETQYF. The CDR3 DNA reads as TGCAGCGTTGAGGAGACCCAGTACTTC.

The chain uses TRBV5-1 and TRBJ2-3; 7 nucleotides align to TRBD2. V dropped 4 bases and J dropped 2; count of bases not matched to a gene: 10. This CDR3 region has 16 residues. Germline assignment: CDR1 SGHRS and CDR2 YFSETQ. The chain's CDR3 is CASSDRDYDITDTQYF. In DNA, the CDR3 is TGCGCCAGCAGCGACCGGGACTACGATATCACAGATACGCAGTATTTT.

The V call is TRBV9, the J call TRBJ1-2; D gene ambiguous. V lost 3 bases and J lost 3, with 9 bases in between. CDR1 SGDLS and CDR2 YYNGEE come from the germline V gene. The CDR3 has 13 residues. CDR3 residues: CASSGGWDYGYTF. Written as DNA, the CDR3 is TGTGCCAGCAGCGGCGGTTGGGACTATGGCTACACCTTC.